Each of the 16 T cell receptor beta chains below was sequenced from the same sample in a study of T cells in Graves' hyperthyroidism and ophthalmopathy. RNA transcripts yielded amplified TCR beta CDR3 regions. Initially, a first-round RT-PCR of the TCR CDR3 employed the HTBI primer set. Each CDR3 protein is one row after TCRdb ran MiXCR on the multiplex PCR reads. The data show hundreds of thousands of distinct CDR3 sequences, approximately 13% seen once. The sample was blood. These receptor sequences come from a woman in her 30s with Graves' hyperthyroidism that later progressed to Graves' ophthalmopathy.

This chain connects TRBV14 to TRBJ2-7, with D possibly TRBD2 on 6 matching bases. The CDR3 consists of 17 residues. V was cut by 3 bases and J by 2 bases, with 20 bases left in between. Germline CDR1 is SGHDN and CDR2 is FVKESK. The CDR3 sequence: CASSQGGLADRTYEQYF. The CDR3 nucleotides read TGTGCCAGCAGCCAGGGAGGTCTAGCCGATCGTACCTACGAGCAGTACTTC. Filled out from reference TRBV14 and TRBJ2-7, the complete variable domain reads EAGVTQFPSHSVIEKGQTVTLRCDPISGHDNLYWYRRVMGKEIKFLLHFVKESKQDESGMPNNRFLAERTGGTYSTLKVQPAELEDSGVYFCASSQGGLADRTYEQYFGPGTRLTVT.

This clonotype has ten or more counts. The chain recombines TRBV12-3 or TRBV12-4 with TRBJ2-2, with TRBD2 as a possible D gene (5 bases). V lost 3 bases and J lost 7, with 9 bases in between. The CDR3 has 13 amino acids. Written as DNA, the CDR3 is TGTGCCAGCAGTTTCTCGGAGGTCGGGGAGCTGTTTTTT. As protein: CASSFSEVGELFF.

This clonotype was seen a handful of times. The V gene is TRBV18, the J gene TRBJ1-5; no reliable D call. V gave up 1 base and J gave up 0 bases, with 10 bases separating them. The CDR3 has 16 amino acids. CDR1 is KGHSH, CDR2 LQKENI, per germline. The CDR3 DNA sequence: TGTGCCAGCTCACCACGTGCGGACTATAGCAATCAGCCCCAGCATTTT. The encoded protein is CASSPRADYSNQPQHF.

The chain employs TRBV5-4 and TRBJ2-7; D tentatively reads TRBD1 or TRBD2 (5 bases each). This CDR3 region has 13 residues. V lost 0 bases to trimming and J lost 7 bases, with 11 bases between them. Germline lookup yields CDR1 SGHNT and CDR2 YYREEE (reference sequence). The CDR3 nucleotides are TGTGCCAGCAGCTTGGGGGGGTTGAGGGAGCAGTACTTC. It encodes CASSLGGLREQYF.

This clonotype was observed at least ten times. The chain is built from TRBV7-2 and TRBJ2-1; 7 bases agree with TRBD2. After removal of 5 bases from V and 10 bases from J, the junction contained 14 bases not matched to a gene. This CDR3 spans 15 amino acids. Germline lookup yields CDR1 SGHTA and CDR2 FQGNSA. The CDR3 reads CASSVQGGGRGEQFF. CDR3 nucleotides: TGTGCCAGCAGCGTCCAGGGCGGCGGGAGAGGCGAGCAGTTCTTC.

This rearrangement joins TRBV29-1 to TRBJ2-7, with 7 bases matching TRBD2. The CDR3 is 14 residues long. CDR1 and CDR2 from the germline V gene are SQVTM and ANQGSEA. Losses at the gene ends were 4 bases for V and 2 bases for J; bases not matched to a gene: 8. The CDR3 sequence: CSVAGRLAAYEQYF. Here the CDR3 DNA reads TGCAGCGTTGCCGGTCGGCTAGCGGCCTACGAGCAGTACTTC.

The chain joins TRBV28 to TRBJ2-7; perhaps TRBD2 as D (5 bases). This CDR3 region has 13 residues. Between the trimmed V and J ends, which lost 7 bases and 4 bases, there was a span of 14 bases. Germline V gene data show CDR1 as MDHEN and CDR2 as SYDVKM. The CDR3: CASIPPAVYEQYF. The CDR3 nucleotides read TGTGCCAGCATTCCACCAGCGGTGTACGAGCAGTACTTC.

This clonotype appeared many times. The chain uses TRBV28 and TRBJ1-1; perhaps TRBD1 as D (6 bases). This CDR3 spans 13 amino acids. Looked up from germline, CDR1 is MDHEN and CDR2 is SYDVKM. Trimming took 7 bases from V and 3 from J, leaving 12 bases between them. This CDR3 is CASTSQGYTEAFF. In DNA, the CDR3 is TGTGCCAGCACCTCACAGGGATACACTGAAGCTTTCTTT.

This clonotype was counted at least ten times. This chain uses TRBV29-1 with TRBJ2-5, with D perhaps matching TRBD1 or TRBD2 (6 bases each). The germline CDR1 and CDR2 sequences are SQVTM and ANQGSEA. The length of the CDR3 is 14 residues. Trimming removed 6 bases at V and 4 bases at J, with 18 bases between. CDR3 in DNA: TGCAGCGTGGGGGGCTCGCCGGGGTCAGAGACCCAGTACTTC. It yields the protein CSVGGSPGSETQYF.

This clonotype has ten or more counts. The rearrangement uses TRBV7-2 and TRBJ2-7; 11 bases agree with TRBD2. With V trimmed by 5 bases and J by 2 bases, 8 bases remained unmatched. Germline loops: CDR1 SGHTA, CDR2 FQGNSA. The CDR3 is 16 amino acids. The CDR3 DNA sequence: TGTGCCAGCAGCAAGGGGCTAGCGGGAGGTGCCTACGAGCAGTACTTC. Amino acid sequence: CASSKGLAGGAYEQYF.

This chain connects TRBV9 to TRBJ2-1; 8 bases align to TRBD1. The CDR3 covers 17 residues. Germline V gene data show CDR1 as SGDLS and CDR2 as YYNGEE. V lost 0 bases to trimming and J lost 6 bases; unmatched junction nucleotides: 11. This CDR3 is CASSVEGTGLGTNEQFF. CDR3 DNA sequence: TGTGCCAGCAGCGTAGAAGGGACAGGCTTAGGAACCAATGAGCAGTTCTTC.

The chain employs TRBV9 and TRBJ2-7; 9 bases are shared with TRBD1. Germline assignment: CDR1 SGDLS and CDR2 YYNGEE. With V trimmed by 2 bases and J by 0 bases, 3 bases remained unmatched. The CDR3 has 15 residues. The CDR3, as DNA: TGTGCCAGCAGCGTGGACAGGGGCCCCTCCTACGAGCAGTACTTC. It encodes CASSVDRGPSYEQYF.

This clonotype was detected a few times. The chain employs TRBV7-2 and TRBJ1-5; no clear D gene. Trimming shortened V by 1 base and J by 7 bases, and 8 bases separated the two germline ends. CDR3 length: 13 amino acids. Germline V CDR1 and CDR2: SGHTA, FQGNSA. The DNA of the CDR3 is TGTGCCAGCAGCTTAGTAACGAAGCAGCCCCAGCATTTT. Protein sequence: CASSLVTKQPQHF.

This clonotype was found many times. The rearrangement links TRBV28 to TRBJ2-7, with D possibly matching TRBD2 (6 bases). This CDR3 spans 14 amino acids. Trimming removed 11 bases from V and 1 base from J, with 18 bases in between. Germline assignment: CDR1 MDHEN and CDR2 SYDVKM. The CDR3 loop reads CAGSSGTESYEQYF. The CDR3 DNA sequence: TGTGCCGGTTCTTCCGGGACTGAATCCTACGAGCAGTACTTC.

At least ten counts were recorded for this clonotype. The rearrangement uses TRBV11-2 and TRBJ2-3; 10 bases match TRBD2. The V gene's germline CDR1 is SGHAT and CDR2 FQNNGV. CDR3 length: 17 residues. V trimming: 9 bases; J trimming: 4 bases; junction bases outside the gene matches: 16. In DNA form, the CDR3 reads TGTGCCAGTACGGGGACTAGCGACCCTAGAGTGGCAGATACGCAGTATTTT. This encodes CASTGTSDPRVADTQYF.

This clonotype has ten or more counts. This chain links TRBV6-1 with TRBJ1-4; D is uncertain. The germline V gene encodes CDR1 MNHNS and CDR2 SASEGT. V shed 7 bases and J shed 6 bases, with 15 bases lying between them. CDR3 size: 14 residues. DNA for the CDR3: TGTGCCAGCAAGTTCGGAGAAGTTTATGAAAAACTGTTTTTT. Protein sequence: CASKFGEVYEKLFF.